These 8 T cell receptor beta chains were sequenced from one sample in a study of control samples from healthy donors and cancer patients. Libraries were prepared by immunoSEQ multiplex PCR; TCRdb keeps only in-frame clonotypes and omits some of them. The profile shows about 120,000 clones, 87% of them singletons. Sequencing input: blood. The source is a man aged 25 to 40 in good health.

The chain couples TRBV27 to TRBJ1-6, with 8 bases aligning to TRBD1. Germline V gene lookup returns CDR1 MNHEY and CDR2 SMNVEV (reference sequence). Trimming at V came to 2 bases and at J to 9 bases, leaving 6 bases not matched to a gene. The CDR3 has 15 amino acids. The CDR3 DNA reads as TGTGCCAGCAGTTTAGTTTCGACAGGGGTTTCACCCCTCCACTTT. Translating gives CASSLVSTGVSPLHF.

The V and J genes are TRBV5-1 and TRBJ1-5; a possible D gene is TRBD1 (5 bases). V dropped 6 bases and J dropped 2 bases, with 12 bases sitting between them. CDR1 and CDR2 (germline): SGHRS, YFSETQ. The CDR3 spans 14 residues. Written as DNA, the CDR3 is TGCGCCAGCACTCCCAGGGTGGGCAATCAGCCCCAGCATTTT. As protein: CASTPRVGNQPQHF.

This clone was detected once. V and J are TRBV5-5 and TRBJ1-5; D is perhaps TRBD1 (6 bases). Germline V lookup: CDR1 SGHKS, CDR2 YYEKEE (reference sequence). V lost 2 bases, J lost 6 bases, and 15 bases lay in between. This CDR3 region has 15 residues. The CDR3 region has the DNA TGTGCCAGCAGCTTAGGAGAGACAGGTCGTCAGCCCCAGCATTTT. It yields the protein CASSLGETGRQPQHF.

The chain uses TRBV24-1 and TRBJ2-2; D might be TRBD1 (7 bases). The CDR3 is 18 residues long. Trimming stripped 4 bases from V and 0 bases from J, with 17 bases between. Germline CDR1 and CDR2: KGHDR and SFDVKD. The CDR3 reads CATSDPTGDSANTGELFF. CDR3 nucleotides: TGTGCCACCAGTGACCCCACAGGGGACTCAGCGAACACCGGGGAGCTGTTTTTT.

V usage is TRBV2 and J usage is TRBJ2-3; possible D gene TRBD2, 7 bases. The CDR3 extends over 15 amino acids. Germline assignment: CDR1 SNHLY and CDR2 FYNNEI. V lost 2 bases, J lost 1 base, and 10 bases lay in between. The CDR3 coding sequence is TGTGCCAGCAGTGAAAACGGGGGGCGCACAGATACGCAGTATTTT. Amino acid sequence: CASSENGGRTDTQYF.

The V and J genes are TRBV3-1 (or the pseudogene TRBV3-2) and TRBJ1-2; no reliable D call. V lost 2 bases to trimming and J lost 6 bases, with 13 bases between them. Looked up from germline, CDR1 is LGHDT and CDR2 is YNNKEL (reference sequence). The CDR3 spans 14 residues. CDR3 DNA: TGTGCCAGCAGCCAATCCTGGCGTACGGATGGCTACACCTTC. Residues: CASSQSWRTDGYTF.

This clone was seen a handful of times. This chain connects TRBV11-2 to TRBJ1-1; D gene uncertain. Trimming stripped 6 bases from V and 0 bases from J, with 11 bases between. Germline CDR1 SGHAT, CDR2 FQNNGV. This CDR3 is built from 14 residues. The CDR3 protein is CASSMDAMNTEAFF. CDR3 sequence (DNA): TGTGCCAGCAGTATGGACGCTATGAACACTGAAGCTTTCTTT.

This clone was counted once. The chain joins TRBV24-1 to TRBJ1-2; D perhaps matches TRBD1 (6 bases). Germline assignment: CDR1 KGHDR and CDR2 SFDVKD. Trimming pared 4 bases from V and 9 bases from J, leaving 14 bases between. The CDR3 consists of 13 residues. The CDR3 nucleotides are TGTGCCACCAGTGACCAGGGGTACGTCAGCTACACCTTC. It is translated as CATSDQGYVSYTF.